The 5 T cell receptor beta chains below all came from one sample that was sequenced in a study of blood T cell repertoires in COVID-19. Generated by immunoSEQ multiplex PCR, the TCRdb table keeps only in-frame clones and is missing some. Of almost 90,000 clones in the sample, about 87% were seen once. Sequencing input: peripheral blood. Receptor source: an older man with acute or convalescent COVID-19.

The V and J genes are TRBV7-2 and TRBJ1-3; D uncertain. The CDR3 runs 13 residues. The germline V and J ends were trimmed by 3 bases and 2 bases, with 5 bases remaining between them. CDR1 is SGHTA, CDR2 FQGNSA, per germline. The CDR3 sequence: CASSFYTGNTIYF. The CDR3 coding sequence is TGTGCCAGCAGCTTTTATACTGGAAACACCATATATTTT.

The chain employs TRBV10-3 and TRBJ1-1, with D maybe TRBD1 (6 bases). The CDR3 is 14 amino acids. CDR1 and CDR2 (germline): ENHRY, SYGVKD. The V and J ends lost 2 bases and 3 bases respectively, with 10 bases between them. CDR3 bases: TGTGCCATCAGTGAGCGGGGGGCTGACACTGAAGCTTTCTTT. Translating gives CAISERGADTEAFF.

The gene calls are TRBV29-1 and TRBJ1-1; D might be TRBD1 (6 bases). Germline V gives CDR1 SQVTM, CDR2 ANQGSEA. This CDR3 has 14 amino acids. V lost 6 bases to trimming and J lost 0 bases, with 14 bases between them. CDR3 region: CSVLDRPMNTEAFF. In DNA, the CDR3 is TGCAGCGTCCTAGACAGGCCAATGAACACTGAAGCTTTCTTT.

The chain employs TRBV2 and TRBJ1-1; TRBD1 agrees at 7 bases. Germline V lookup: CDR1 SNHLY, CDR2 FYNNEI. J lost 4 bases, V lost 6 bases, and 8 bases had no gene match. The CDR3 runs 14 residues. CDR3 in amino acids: CASRVTGIPTEAFF. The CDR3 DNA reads TGTGCCAGCAGGGTGACAGGGATTCCCACTGAAGCTTTCTTT.

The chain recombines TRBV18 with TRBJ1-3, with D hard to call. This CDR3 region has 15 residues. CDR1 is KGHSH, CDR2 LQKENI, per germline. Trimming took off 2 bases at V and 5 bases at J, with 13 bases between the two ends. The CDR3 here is CASSPVGGSRNTIYF. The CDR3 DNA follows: TGTGCCAGCTCACCAGTCGGCGGGAGCCGAAACACCATATATTTT.